These 17 T cell receptor beta chains came from one sample sequenced in a study of shared clonotypes between healthy human individuals. Data came from immunoSEQ multiplex PCR; TCRdb stores just in-frame clones and leaves some out. The sample contains around 510,000 clones, about 96% of which appear only once. The sequenced sample was naive CD4+ T cells sorted from blood. As for subset: CD45RA+ positively selected. These receptor sequences come from a woman aged 25-40 years in good health.

CDR3 residues: CASSPGTVLYEQYF. CDR3 DNA sequence: TGTGCCAGCAGCCCGGGGACGGTACTCTACGAGCAGTACTTC. The gene calls are TRBV28 and TRBJ2-7; the D call may be TRBD1 or TRBD2 (5 bases each). The length of the CDR3 is 14 residues. Germline CDR1 is MDHEN and CDR2 is SYDVKM. The ends were cut back, 6 bases at V and 3 bases at J, with 15 bases in the middle.

The chain recombines TRBV7-6 with TRBJ2-1, with 12 bases matching TRBD2. This CDR3 spans 17 amino acids. Germline values: CDR1 SGHVS, CDR2 FNYEAQ. The ends lost 8 bases at V and 6 bases at J; junction bases unmatched: 14. CDR3 in amino acids: CASRASGRGALGNEQFF. CDR3 bases: TGTGCCAGCCGGGCTAGCGGGAGGGGAGCTCTGGGCAATGAGCAGTTCTTC.

This clone was seen a few times. The sample contains more than one DNA sequence encoding this CDR3. The rearrangement links TRBV27 to TRBJ1-5; 7 nucleotides align to TRBD1. Germline V CDR1 and CDR2: MNHEY, SMNVEV (reference sequence). After removal of 5 bases from V and 5 bases from J, the junction contained 0 bases not matched to a gene. The length of the CDR3 is 12 residues. CDR3 nucleotides: TGTGCCAGCAGTACAGGGGATCAGCCCCAGCATTTT. It is translated as CASSTGDQPQHF.

A single count supports this clone. The J gene is TRBJ2-5, the V gene TRBV11-2; 12 bases match TRBD2. The CDR3 spans 15 residues. Germline V gives CDR1 SGHAT, CDR2 FQNNGV. Trimming at V came to 4 bases and at J to 4 bases, leaving 4 bases not matched to a gene. The DNA for the CDR3 is TGTGCCAGCAGCTCCGGACTAGCGGGAACAGAGACCCAGTACTTC. This encodes CASSSGLAGTETQYF. The entire variable domain, with the rest obtained from reference TRBV11-2 and TRBJ2-5, is as follows: EAGVAQSPRYKIIEKRQSVAFWCNPISGHATLYWYQQILGQGPKLLIQFQNNGVVDDSQLPKDRFSAERLKGVDSTLKIQPAKLEDSAVYLCASSSGLAGTETQYFGPGTRLLVL.

V and J are TRBV28 and TRBJ2-1; TRBD1 aligns across 9 bases. This CDR3 has 18 residues. The germline V gene encodes CDR1 MDHEN and CDR2 SYDVKM. V lost 7 bases and J lost 3; bases outside the gene matches: 16. CDR3 region: CASNSDAPTGGLYNEQFF. The CDR3 nucleotides read TGTGCCAGCAATTCCGATGCCCCGACAGGGGGTCTCTACAATGAGCAGTTCTTC.

The chain is built from TRBV27 and TRBJ2-7, with TRBD1 as a possible D gene (6 bases). V lost 4 bases to trimming and J lost 2 bases, with 15 bases between them. From germline, CDR1 is MNHEY and CDR2 SMNVEV (reference sequence). This CDR3 has 15 amino acids. The CDR3, as DNA: TGTGCCAGCAGTTACAGGGACGGGTCAACCTACGAGCAGTACTTC. This gives the protein CASSYRDGSTYEQYF.

Comment on this clone: The sample has other DNA sequences that encode this CDR3 too. The chain combines TRBV18 with TRBJ2-5; D ambiguous. Germline lookup yields CDR1 KGHSH and CDR2 LQKENI. V shed 6 bases and J shed 5 bases, with 7 bases lying between them. This CDR3 spans 11 amino acids. The chain's CDR3 is CASSPGETQYF. CDR3 bases: TGTGCCAGCTCCCCTGGGGAGACCCAGTACTTC.

V and J are TRBV20-1 and TRBJ2-5; D call uncertain. Trimming shortened V by 5 bases and J by 12 bases, and 16 bases separated the two germline ends. The CDR3 runs to 11 residues. Germline V CDR1 and CDR2: DFQATT, SNEGSKA (reference sequence). CDR3 nucleotides: TGCAGTGCTCGAGCCGTGGCTCCGGAGTACTTC. It encodes CSARAVAPEYF.

The chain recombines TRBV19 with TRBJ1-1, with D unresolved. The V end lost 6 bases, the J end lost 0 bases, and 8 bases lay between the germline ends. CDR3 length equals 13 residues. Germline V gene lookup returns CDR1 LNHDA and CDR2 SQIVND (reference sequence). The CDR3 protein is CASRSHLNTEAFF. CDR3 DNA: TGTGCCAGTAGATCGCACCTGAACACTGAAGCTTTCTTT.

The chain joins TRBV19 to TRBJ1-2; the D gene is possibly TRBD1 (5 bases). The CDR3 is made up of 14 amino acids. Deletions cut 10 bases from V and 2 bases from J, with 17 bases between. Per the germline V gene, CDR1 is LNHDA and CDR2 is SQIVND (reference sequence). CDR3 DNA sequence: TGTGCCACTCTCGGGGAGACAGACAACTATGGCTACACCTTC. Amino acids: CATLGETDNYGYTF. The whole variable domain, remainder taken from reference TRBV19 and TRBJ1-2, is DGGITQSPKYLFRKEGQNVTLSCEQNLNHDAMYWYRQDPGQGLRLIYYSQIVNDFQKGDIAEGYSVSREKKESFPLTVTSAQKNPTAFYLCATLGETDNYGYTFGSGTRLTVV.

The chain links TRBV5-6 to TRBJ1-4; no reliable D call. Per germline, CDR1 SGHDT and CDR2 YYEEEE. V lost 1 base and J lost 5, with 9 bases in between. The CDR3 is made up of 14 amino acids. The CDR3 region has the DNA TGTGCCAGCAGCTTGTGGCAAGCGAATGAAAAACTGTTTTTT. Translating gives CASSLWQANEKLFF.

This chain joins TRBV5-4 and TRBJ2-3; the D is unclear. The CDR3 is 13 residues long. Trimming removed 0 bases at V and 2 bases at J, with 4 bases between. Germline lookup yields CDR1 SGHNT and CDR2 YYREEE (reference sequence). The CDR3 DNA is TGTGCCAGCAGCTTGGATCTCACAGATACGCAGTATTTT. Its protein is CASSLDLTDTQYF.

This rearrangement joins TRBV2 to TRBJ2-5, with D hard to call. Trimming shortened V by 6 bases and J by 5 bases, and 7 bases separated the two germline ends. Germline V gene data show CDR1 as SNHLY and CDR2 as FYNNEI. CDR3 length: 11 amino acids. CDR3 DNA sequence: TGTGCCAGCAGGACGTTTGAGACCCAGTACTTC. It specifies CASRTFETQYF.

The rearrangement links TRBV18 to TRBJ2-7; TRBD1 aligns across 8 bases. Germline trimming cut 4 bases from V and 0 bases from J; bases unmatched to any gene: 2. The CDR3 consists of 14 residues. Germline-derived CDR1 and CDR2 are KGHSH and LQKENI. The CDR3 loop reads CASSQTGDSYEQYF. As DNA, the CDR3 is TGTGCCAGCTCACAGACAGGGGACTCCTACGAGCAGTACTTC. The entire variable domain, with the rest obtained from reference TRBV18 and TRBJ2-7, is as follows: NAGVMQNPRHLVRRRGQEARLRCSPMKGHSHVYWYRQLPEEGLKFMVYLQKENIIDESGMPKERFSAEFPKEGPSILRIQQVVRGDSAAYFCASSQTGDSYEQYFGPGTRLTVT.

This chain uses TRBV10-3 with TRBJ1-5; D is undetermined. Germline V gene lookup returns CDR1 ENHRY and CDR2 SYGVKD. The length of the CDR3 is 13 residues. V was pared by 5 bases and J by 3 bases, with 8 bases between. The CDR3 nucleotides read TGTGCCATCAGTAGGTGGGACAATCAGCCCCAGCATTTT. Its protein is CAISRWDNQPQHF.

The rearrangement links TRBV5-4 to TRBJ2-5, with D possibly TRBD2 on 6 matching bases. Deletions cut 0 bases from V and 2 bases from J, with 8 bases between. The CDR3 has 14 residues. Germline CDR1 and CDR2: SGHNT and YYREEE (reference sequence). The DNA for the CDR3 is TGTGCCAGCAGCTTGGTCCGGGGGCAAGAGACCCAGTACTTC. Protein sequence: CASSLVRGQETQYF.

The J gene is TRBJ2-2, the V gene TRBV11-2, with a weak D call TRBD2 (6 bases). The CDR3 runs to 16 residues. The V end was cut by 0 bases, the J end by 1 base, with 9 bases between. The germline gives CDR1 SGHAT, CDR2 FQNNGV. The CDR3 reads CASSLDPGLNTGELFF. In DNA, the CDR3 is TGTGCCAGCAGCTTAGATCCGGGACTGAACACCGGGGAGCTGTTTTTT.